Shown below are 10 T cell receptor beta chains from a single sample sequenced in a study of regulatory T cells in long-lasting Graves disease. Library construction for TCR beta used iRepertoire HTBI primers and Arm-PCR of CDR3 regions. TCRdb used MiXCR to reprocess the multiplex PCR reads, holding one entry per CDR3 protein. The table shows more than 300,000 distinct CDR3 sequences, with roughly 24% occurring only once. The time point: persistent/refractory GD, antithyroid drugs over 5 years with positive TRAb. There was RNA extracted from PBMCs, and the TCR library was made from it. Material: peripheral blood mononuclear cells (PBMCs), obtained when the disease was refractory, from a patient treated with antithyroid drugs. All receptors derive from a woman aged 40 to 55 with Graves disease.

This clonotype was seen at least ten times. This chain joins TRBV28 and TRBJ1-1, with no clear D. This CDR3 contains 14 residues. Germline CDR1 and CDR2: MDHEN and SYDVKM. V was pared by 2 bases and J by 1 base, with 8 bases between. The CDR3 protein is CASSLLGRNTEAFF. In DNA, the CDR3 is TGTGCCAGCAGTTTACTCGGCAGGAACACTGAAGCTTTCTTT.

The genes are TRBV24-1 and TRBJ2-2, with 8 positions matching TRBD2. The V gene's germline CDR1 is KGHDR and CDR2 SFDVKD. The CDR3 totals 17 residues. V lost 1 base to trimming and J lost 3 bases; unmatched junction nucleotides: 6. The CDR3 region is CATSDFKRELHTGELFF. The CDR3 nucleotides read TGTGCCACCAGTGATTTCAAGCGGGAGTTGCACACCGGGGAGCTGTTTTTT.

The V gene is TRBV3-1, the J gene TRBJ2-1; 10 nucleotides align to TRBD2. Per germline, CDR1 LGHDT and CDR2 YNNKEL (reference sequence). Unmatched junction bases numbered 8, after V lost 4 bases and J lost 14 bases. There are 13 residues in the CDR3. The CDR3 reads CASSRGLAGEEFF. CDR3 nucleotide sequence: TGTGCCAGCAGCCGTGGGCTAGCGGGAGAGGAGTTCTTC.

Only a few counts were recorded for this clonotype. The J gene is TRBJ1-1, the V gene TRBV27; the D is unclear. Trimming shortened V by 0 bases and J by 4 bases, and 15 bases separated the two germline ends. This CDR3 is built from 16 residues. Germline assignment: CDR1 MNHEY and CDR2 SMNVEV (reference sequence). The DNA for the CDR3 is TGTGCCAGCAGTTTATCGGGGATTGAAGGATTCACTGAAGCTTTCTTT. Encoded protein: CASSLSGIEGFTEAFF.

This clonotype has at least ten counts. V and J are TRBV7-3 and TRBJ2-5, with a possible D match to TRBD2 (6 bases). This CDR3 spans 12 amino acids. V gave up 6 bases and J gave up 6 bases, with 11 bases separating them. The V gene's germline CDR1 is SGHTA and CDR2 FQGTGA. CDR3 DNA sequence: TGTGCCAGCAGTAAAGGGAGGCAGACCCAGTACTTC. Translation gives CASSKGRQTQYF.

The CDR3 reads CSAGTSGSFYEQYF. CDR3 sequence (DNA): TGCAGTGCTGGGACTAGCGGGAGCTTCTACGAGCAGTACTTC. The chain uses TRBV20-1 and TRBJ2-7; 14 positions agree with TRBD2. The CDR3 is 14 amino acids. V shed 5 bases and J 3 bases; nucleotides not matched to a gene: 3. The germline V gene has CDR1 DFQATT and CDR2 SNEGSKA (reference sequence).

This clonotype was observed many times. The chain recombines TRBV28 with TRBJ2-7; 11 bases align to TRBD1. The J segment lost 5 bases and the V segment lost 5 bases, leaving 5 bases of the junction unmatched. The length of the CDR3 is 14 residues. From germline, CDR1 is MDHEN and CDR2 SYDVKM. The DNA for the CDR3 is TGTGCCAGCAGTCGGACAGGGGGCTTCCACGAGCAGTACTTC. Amino acid sequence: CASSRTGGFHEQYF.

Comments on this clonotype: This may be a read error: a much more frequent sequence differs by one nucleotide. V is TRBV28 and J is TRBJ2-4; TRBD2 aligns across 8 bases. The CDR3 contains 18 residues. Germline CDR1 MDHEN, CDR2 SYDVKM. Unmatched junction bases numbered 14, after V lost 7 bases and J lost 0 bases. The CDR3 bases are TGTGCCAGCACCTCGGGACCAGCGGGAGAACTAGCCAAAAACATTCAGTACTTC. Its translation is CASTSGPAGELAKNIQYF.

The J gene is TRBJ2-3, the V gene TRBV6-2 or TRBV6-3; D is ambiguous. The germline CDR1 and CDR2 sequences are MNHEY and SVGEGT. V dropped 6 bases and J dropped 2 bases, with 12 bases sitting between them. This CDR3 contains 14 residues. CDR3 loop: CASRQRPATDTQYF. The CDR3 DNA sequence: TGTGCCAGCAGGCAGCGCCCGGCCACAGATACGCAGTATTTT.

V usage is TRBV11-2 and J usage is TRBJ2-2; D possibly corresponds to TRBD1 (5 bases). The CDR3 spans 14 residues. Germline CDR1 and CDR2: SGHAT and FQNNGV. Trimming shortened V by 1 base and J by 3 bases, and 6 bases separated the two germline ends. In DNA, the CDR3 is TGTGCCAGCAGCTTAGCAGGGTACACCGGGGAGCTGTTTTTT. Protein: CASSLAGYTGELFF.